This is a list of T cell receptor beta chains from one sample in a study of shared clonotypes between healthy human individuals. Sequenced by immunoSEQ multiplex PCR; TCRdb stores in-frame clones only, minus some. Here the sample spans about 1,900,000 clones, about 95% being singletons. The sequenced sample was naive CD8+ T cells sorted from blood. The receptors derive from a man aged 18 to 29 in good health. CDR3s include the opening cysteine and the closing phenylalanine or tryptophan. The order of the fields is D gene, V gene, clone size, J gene, CDR3 protein, CDR3 DNA. The D gene is left open where the match is weak. Clone size, where shown, is once, few, many, or a class for clones that have expanded.

D gene: .; V gene: TRBV4-1; clone size: .; J gene: TRBJ2-7; CDR3 protein: CASSQPGQSYEQYF; CDR3 DNA: TGCGCCAGCAGCCAACCGGGACAATCCTACGAGCAGTACTTC
D gene: .; V gene: TRBV2; clone size: .; J gene: TRBJ2-3; CDR3 protein: CASSEGVSVTDTQYF; CDR3 DNA: TGTGCCAGCAGTGAAGGGGTCAGTGTCACAGATACGCAGTATTTT
D gene: TRBD2; V gene: TRBV27; clone size: .; J gene: TRBJ2-1; CDR3 protein: CASSLIAGGQFNEQFF; CDR3 DNA: TGTGCCAGCAGTCTTATAGCGGGGGGGCAGTTCAATGAGCAGTTCTTC
D gene: .; V gene: TRBV27; clone size: .; J gene: TRBJ2-7; CDR3 protein: CASSQSGEALEQYF; CDR3 DNA: TGTGCCAGTTCCCAGAGTGGAGAAGCCCTCGAGCAGTACTTC
D gene: .; V gene: TRBV13; clone size: .; J gene: TRBJ2-5; CDR3 protein: CASSLRPLQETQYF; CDR3 DNA: TGTGCCAGCAGCTTACGTCCCCTCCAAGAGACCCAGTACTTC
D gene: TRBD1; V gene: TRBV5-1; clone size: .; J gene: TRBJ2-7; CDR3 protein: CASSLVTGDEQYF; CDR3 DNA: TGCGCCAGCAGCTTAGTGACAGGGGACGAGCAGTACTTC
D gene: .; V gene: TRBV7-9; clone size: .; J gene: TRBJ1-5; CDR3 protein: CASSLGQGDQPQHF; CDR3 DNA: TGTGCCAGCAGCCTTGGGCAGGGAGATCAGCCCCAGCATTTT
D gene: .; V gene: TRBV6-5; clone size: .; J gene: TRBJ1-1; CDR3 protein: CASSYSAGAGNTEAFF; CDR3 DNA: TGTGCCAGCAGTTACTCCGCAGGGGCGGGGAACACTGAAGCTTTCTTT
D gene: .; V gene: TRBV6-5; clone size: .; J gene: TRBJ2-2; CDR3 protein: CASSYMNTGELFF; CDR3 DNA: TGTGCCAGCAGTTACATGAACACCGGGGAGCTGTTTTTT
D gene: .; V gene: TRBV19; clone size: .; J gene: TRBJ2-3; CDR3 protein: CASSIGPAGTDTQYF; CDR3 DNA: TGTGCCAGTAGTATAGGCCCAGCCGGGACAGATACGCAGTATTTT
D gene: .; V gene: TRBV6-5; clone size: .; J gene: TRBJ2-6; CDR3 protein: CASSYSGEANVLTF; CDR3 DNA: TGTGCCAGCAGTTACTCGGGGGAGGCCAACGTCCTGACTTTC
D gene: .; V gene: TRBV5-1; clone size: .; J gene: TRBJ2-7; CDR3 protein: CASSLEVTVLGNEQYF; CDR3 DNA: TGCGCCAGCAGCTTGGAAGTGACCGTGCTTGGGAACGAGCAGTACTTC
D gene: .; V gene: TRBV4-3; clone size: .; J gene: TRBJ2-7; CDR3 protein: CASSQDLGRDQDEQYF; CDR3 DNA: TGCGCCAGCAGCCAAGATTTGGGCAGGGATCAAGACGAGCAGTACTTC
D gene: .; V gene: TRBV6-5; clone size: .; J gene: TRBJ1-6; CDR3 protein: CASSYRTYNSPLHF; CDR3 DNA: TGTGCCAGCAGTTACCGGACGTATAATTCACCCCTCCACTTT
D gene: .; V gene: TRBV7-9; clone size: .; J gene: TRBJ2-5; CDR3 protein: CASSLPVGLEETQYF; CDR3 DNA: TGTGCCAGCAGCTTACCCGTGGGACTGGAAGAGACCCAGTACTTC
D gene: .; V gene: TRBV27; clone size: .; J gene: TRBJ2-7; CDR3 protein: CASSLIPTYEQYF; CDR3 DNA: TGTGCCAGCAGTTTAATTCCTACCTACGAGCAGTACTTC
D gene: TRBD2; V gene: TRBV7-8; clone size: .; J gene: TRBJ2-1; CDR3 protein: CASSPGTSGINEQFF; CDR3 DNA: TGTGCCAGCAGCCCCGGGACTAGCGGAATCAATGAGCAGTTCTTC
D gene: .; V gene: TRBV5-6; clone size: .; J gene: TRBJ2-7; CDR3 protein: CASSFTMDEQYF; CDR3 DNA: TGTGCCAGCAGCTTCACGATGGACGAGCAGTACTTC
D gene: .; V gene: TRBV28; clone size: .; J gene: TRBJ1-5; CDR3 protein: CASRKEFQPQHF; CDR3 DNA: TGTGCCAGTCGGAAGGAGTTTCAGCCCCAGCATTTT
D gene: TRBD1; V gene: TRBV7-9; clone size: once; J gene: TRBJ1-1; CDR3 protein: CASSRTGMNTEAFF; CDR3 DNA: TGTGCCAGCAGCCGGACAGGGATGAACACTGAAGCTTTCTTT
D gene: TRBD1; V gene: TRBV7-9; clone size: .; J gene: TRBJ1-1; CDR3 protein: CASSLATGGTEAFF; CDR3 DNA: TGTGCCAGCAGCTTAGCAACAGGGGGCACTGAAGCTTTCTTT
D gene: TRBD1; V gene: TRBV29-1; clone size: .; J gene: TRBJ1-2; CDR3 protein: CSVEPPRDRPYGYTF; CDR3 DNA: TGCAGCGTTGAACCCCCTCGGGACAGACCCTATGGCTACACCTTC
D gene: TRBD2; V gene: TRBV30; clone size: .; J gene: TRBJ2-3; CDR3 protein: CAWSVSRTSGGPGGDTQYF; CDR3 DNA: TGTGCCTGGAGTGTATCTCGTACTAGCGGGGGCCCGGGAGGAGATACGCAGTATTTT
D gene: .; V gene: TRBV5-1; clone size: .; J gene: TRBJ2-1; CDR3 protein: CASSLNKGNEQFF; CDR3 DNA: TGCGCCAGCAGCTTGAATAAAGGGAATGAGCAGTTCTTC
D gene: .; V gene: TRBV4-3; clone size: .; J gene: TRBJ2-5; CDR3 protein: CASSQEDRDQETQYF; CDR3 DNA: TGCGCCAGCAGCCAAGAGGACAGAGACCAAGAGACCCAGTACTTC
D gene: TRBD2; V gene: TRBV13; clone size: .; J gene: TRBJ2-3; CDR3 protein: CASSSTSGGRDTQYF; CDR3 DNA: TGTGCCAGCAGCTCGACTAGCGGGGGTAGAGATACGCAGTATTTT
D gene: TRBD1; V gene: TRBV6-1; clone size: .; J gene: TRBJ1-2; CDR3 protein: CASSEYRGTYGYTF; CDR3 DNA: TGTGCCAGCAGTGAATACAGGGGAACGTATGGCTACACCTTC
D gene: TRBD2; V gene: TRBV2; clone size: .; J gene: TRBJ2-1; CDR3 protein: CASLRLAANNEQFF; CDR3 DNA: TGTGCCAGCCTAAGACTAGCGGCGAACAATGAGCAGTTCTTC
D gene: .; V gene: TRBV27; clone size: .; J gene: TRBJ1-6; CDR3 protein: CASSLLGDGEPLHF; CDR3 DNA: TGTGCCAGCAGTTTATTAGGGGATGGTGAGCCCCTCCACTTT
D gene: .; V gene: TRBV19; clone size: .; J gene: TRBJ2-7; CDR3 protein: CASSKTWGVLAYEQYF; CDR3 DNA: TGTGCCAGTAGCAAGACGTGGGGGGTTCTCGCCTACGAGCAGTACTTC
D gene: .; V gene: TRBV11-2; clone size: .; J gene: TRBJ2-5; CDR3 protein: CASSLDFQATYQETQYF; CDR3 DNA: TGTGCCAGCAGCTTAGATTTTCAGGCCACGTACCAAGAGACCCAGTACTTC
D gene: .; V gene: TRBV5-1; clone size: .; J gene: TRBJ1-2; CDR3 protein: CASSLDRTGANYGYTF; CDR3 DNA: TGCGCCAGCAGCTTGGACAGAACAGGAGCTAACTATGGCTACACCTTC
D gene: .; V gene: TRBV7-9; clone size: .; J gene: TRBJ1-1; CDR3 protein: CASRVTVNLSEAFF; CDR3 DNA: TGTGCCAGCAGAGTAACAGTGAACCTTTCTGAAGCTTTCTTT
D gene: .; V gene: TRBV27; clone size: once; J gene: TRBJ1-1; CDR3 protein: CATTVYRGGSTEAFF; CDR3 DNA: TGTGCCACCACAGTTTATCGGGGGGGGAGCACTGAAGCTTTCTTT
D gene: .; V gene: TRBV15; clone size: .; J gene: TRBJ1-5; CDR3 protein: CATSRDRGLNQPQHF; CDR3 DNA: TGTGCCACCAGCAGAGATCGGGGGCTCAATCAGCCCCAGCATTTT
D gene: .; V gene: TRBV14; clone size: .; J gene: TRBJ2-3; CDR3 protein: CASSQAWDSTDTQYF; CDR3 DNA: TGTGCCAGCAGCCAAGCGTGGGATAGCACAGATACGCAGTATTTT
D gene: .; V gene: TRBV9; clone size: .; J gene: TRBJ2-7; CDR3 protein: CASSVGGRGYEQYF; CDR3 DNA: TGTGCCAGCAGCGTAGGAGGCAGGGGCTACGAGCAGTACTTC
D gene: .; V gene: TRBV9; clone size: few; J gene: TRBJ2-7; CDR3 protein: CASSVGGGGEQYF; CDR3 DNA: TGTGCCAGCAGCGTAGGAGGAGGGGGCGAGCAGTACTTC
D gene: TRBD1; V gene: TRBV27; clone size: once; J gene: TRBJ2-7; CDR3 protein: CASSLSGTEYEQYF; CDR3 DNA: TGTGCCAGCAGCCTTTCCGGGACAGAGTACGAGCAGTACTTC
D gene: TRBD1; V gene: TRBV6-1; clone size: .; J gene: TRBJ2-7; CDR3 protein: CASSPRDRVPHEQYF; CDR3 DNA: TGTGCCAGCAGTCCACGGGACAGGGTACCGCACGAGCAGTACTTC
D gene: .; V gene: TRBV7-9; clone size: .; J gene: TRBJ2-3; CDR3 protein: CASSPPRGAQDTQYF; CDR3 DNA: TGTGCCAGCAGCCCTCCTCGGGGGGCACAAGATACGCAGTATTTT
D gene: TRBD1; V gene: TRBV9; clone size: .; J gene: TRBJ1-4; CDR3 protein: CASSADRGTDNEKLFF; CDR3 DNA: TGTGCCAGCAGCGCGGACAGGGGCACCGATAATGAAAAACTGTTTTTT
D gene: .; V gene: TRBV7-7; clone size: .; J gene: TRBJ2-7; CDR3 protein: CASSSNNGYEQYF; CDR3 DNA: TGTGCTAGCAGCTCGAACAATGGCTACGAGCAGTACTTC
D gene: .; V gene: TRBV4-1; clone size: .; J gene: TRBJ1-5; CDR3 protein: CASSQVDSGNQPQHF; CDR3 DNA: TGCGCCAGCAGCCAAGTTGACAGTGGCAATCAGCCCCAGCATTTT
D gene: TRBD2; V gene: TRBV27; clone size: .; J gene: TRBJ2-1; CDR3 protein: CASSPSAGGYFMEQFF; CDR3 DNA: TGTGCCAGCAGCCCAAGTGCGGGGGGCTATTTTATGGAGCAGTTCTTC
D gene: .; V gene: TRBV27; clone size: .; J gene: TRBJ1-5; CDR3 protein: CASSFLGPNQPQHF; CDR3 DNA: TGTGCCAGCAGTTTCCTCGGACCAAATCAGCCCCAGCATTTT
D gene: .; V gene: TRBV7-7; clone size: .; J gene: TRBJ2-5; CDR3 protein: CASTFSPGPRETQYF; CDR3 DNA: TGTGCTAGCACCTTTAGCCCGGGTCCAAGGGAGACCCAGTACTTC
D gene: TRBD1; V gene: TRBV27; clone size: once; J gene: TRBJ2-2; CDR3 protein: CASSAGQGAWTGELFF; CDR3 DNA: TGTGCCAGCAGTGCCGGACAGGGGGCATGGACCGGGGAGCTGTTTTTT
D gene: TRBD2; V gene: TRBV2; clone size: .; J gene: TRBJ2-7; CDR3 protein: CASSEIAGAHYEQYF; CDR3 DNA: TGTGCCAGCAGTGAGATAGCGGGGGCCCACTACGAGCAGTACTTC